This T cell receptor (beta chain) emerged from a study of cytotoxic CD8 clonotypes in ibrutinib-treated CLL. Study information: Responses comprised around 24 partial and 2 complete; at median about 71 months, roughly 15 remained remitted and some twelve progressed. Mean productive templates were approximately 230,000; mean productive rearrangements were approximately 94,000.

Findings and caveats of the study: Sustained-remission and progressing patients were not sampled at matched times. Patients had baseline clonality above age-matched healthy donors, and this clonality moved with circulating CD8+ T-cell counts.

Per germline, CDR1 SGHTA and CDR2 FQGTGA. CDR3 length: 14 residues. The V gene end was trimmed by 5 bases and the J gene end by 13 bases; junction bases not matched to a gene: 5. The method was immunoSEQ multiplex PCR; TCRdb's version includes in-frame clones alone and lacks a portion of them. The sample includes approximately 300,000 clones, 80% of them seen just once. Concerning this clone: Its antigen is currently unknown.

The clonotype comes from a human donor with chronic lymphocytic leukemia. This rearrangement joins TRBV7-3 to TRBJ2-1, with 16 bases matching TRBD2. Sequencing was performed on PBMCs, taken before ibrutinib treatment. Written as DNA, the CDR3 is TGTGCCAGCAGCGCGGGACTAGCGGGAGGGTTTCAGTTCTTC. Its protein is CASSAGLAGGFQFF.